This T cell receptor (beta chain) was retrieved from a study of T-cell memory formation after mild COVID-19. In its sample, this clonotype was seen a few times. Its antigen remains unidentified. The study's findings and limits: Shrinking CD4+ clones resided mostly in CM and EM, and CD8+ ones in EMRA.

Libraries for TCRalpha and TCRbeta carried sample barcodes and unique molecular identifiers via 5'RACE. TCRdb reprocessed the 5' RACE reads via MiXCR and lists one record per CDR3 protein. The table lists 150,000 or so distinct CDR3 sequences, roughly 30% of them singletons. Germline V CDR1 and CDR2: SGHVS, FNYEAQ. The CDR3 is 15 residues long. With 4 bases removed from V and 2 bases from J, the gap between germline ends came to 11 bases. What was sequenced was PBMCs or a T cell subset sorted from them (not recorded which). The J gene is TRBJ2-2, the V gene TRBV7-6; TRBD2 might be the D (6 bases). This sequence was found in an adult woman who had mild COVID-19 (a few samples of this study predate the infection). Cell type and time point are not known. The CDR3 region has the DNA TGTGCCAGCAGCTCCGGGACTTCTAACACCGGGGAGCTGTTTTTT. This gives the protein CASSSGTSNTGELFF. The variable domain in full, with the rest retrieved from reference TRBV7-6 and TRBJ2-2, is GAGVSQSPRYKVTKRGQDVALRCDPISGHVSLYWYRQALGQGPEFLTYFNYEAQQDKSGLPNDRFSAERPEGSISTLTIQRTEQRDSAMYRCASSSGTSNTGELFFGEGSRLTVL.